The source of this T cell receptor beta chain is a study of shared clonotypes between healthy human individuals. Deep-level settings were used for running the assay. The data were produced by immunoSEQ multiplex PCR, yet TCRdb's version contains in-frame clones alone and is incomplete. The sample holds hundreds of thousands of clones, over 60% seen once. Germline CDR1 SGHVS, CDR2 FQNEAQ. This CDR3 region has 15 residues. Trimming removed 4 bases from V and 4 bases from J; junction bases left unmatched: 3. What was sequenced was PBMCs. The TCR comes from a woman in her thirties or forties in good health. Some clones in this sample may be carry-over from other donors' samples. The chain has TRBV7-8 and TRBJ2-2, with TRBD2 identical over 10 bases. The CDR3 DNA follows: TGTGCCAGCAGCTCCCTAGCGGGAGTCACCGGGGAGCTGTTTTTT. Protein: CASSSLAGVTGELFF.